This TCR beta chain was recovered during a study of cytomegalovirus exposure and HLA in healthy donors (dated by TCRdb to the late 2010s). Some background on the complete study: An earlier analysis of about 560 of the donors reported approximately 280 Gb of sequence data and 100 million to 120 million unique TCR beta sequences obtained from about 180 million T cells. The genetic ancestry cluster associated with self-reported Caucasian donors included about four fifths of the roughly 360 genotyped donors. Every repertoire in the discovery cohort had been generated on one and the same sequencing platform. Genome-wide SNP genotypes for about three fifths of the 666 donors were used in a later genetic analysis, which treated that subset as a discovery cohort. To predict cytomegalovirus infection status, the study combined high-throughput TCR immunosequencing, statistical association of individual TCRs with disease status, and machine learning. Five DR-DQ haplotypes were handled as single units for association and clustering, since linkage in the cohort was strong. Donor age, sex, ethnicity and CMV serostatus were collected together with the repertoire data. An early release that covered approximately 600 HLA-typed donors contained around 300 gigabases of sequencing data and 80 million or so unique TCR sequences. In the later analysis, no new phenotypic data were used to find candidate immune exposures; instead, reliance was placed on TCR beta sequences and their occurrence across donors. On average, 235,054 unique TCR beta nucleotide sequences were sequenced per donor among 398 genotyped donors of the cohort, with about 17% of those sequences being non-productive. The study profiled the T cell repertoires of under 850 subjects by immunosequencing and related them to cytomegalovirus serostatus. To decide whether each TCR beta V gene segment behaved as functional or pseudogenic, an earlier analysis of some 570 of the donors relied on high-throughput TCR beta sequencing. Typing coverage varied by locus: roughly 629-630 donors for A, B, C, DRB1 and DQB1; approximately 520 for DQA1; about 590 for DPA1; roughly 470 for DPB1. A later analysis re-examined previously published TCR beta repertoires from roughly 650 donors and added high-resolution HLA genotyping to investigate patterns of TCR occurrence. HLA typing covered class I and class II loci at four-digit resolution. A separate validation cohort of roughly 120 different subjects was used in addition to the 666-subject first cohort. The aim of the study was to test whether cataloging public T cell receptors could identify signatures of past pathogen exposure. Broader findings and caveats from the paper: A later analysis found that TCR association rates varied across HLA loci, with DRB1 alleles showing the most associated TCRs and HLA-C alleles the fewest. Several of the top co-occurrence clusters appeared to be linked to parvovirus B19, influenza, CMV and Epstein-Barr virus, according to a later analysis. In an earlier analysis of several hundred of the donors, most TCR beta V segments were observed in productive rearrangements about 87% or about 30% of the time, broadly matching IMGT annotations. According to a later analysis, most CMV-associated TCR beta chains appeared to be HLA-restricted, and the HLA associations seemed to be driven largely by CMV exposure. Because some donors lacked HLA typing at each locus, the association tests relied only on the typed subset. Compared with equally common non-associated chains, HLA-associated TCR beta chains in a later analysis were more clonally expanded and had lower generation probabilities. A later genetic analysis associated a missense DCLRE1C variant with V-gene and J-gene trimming of TCR beta chains, and an independent cohort replicated the association. The authors suggested that the approach could potentially be extended to other disease states and immunological phenotypes. Because the 87-base-pair reads could not distinguish some IMGT-functional V segments, including TRBV6-2 and TRBV6-3, those segments were excluded. Roughly uniform sequencing depth across donors was assumed in presence/absence analyses, although this assumption may not hold. In this cohort, only TCR beta chains were sequenced, and detectable features were limited by the absence of alpha or paired-chain data. While some public TCRs were present in many individuals, most TCR sequences turned up only very rarely across donors. In a later genetic analysis, fewer N-insertions in productive TCRs were reported among donors in an Asian-associated ancestry cluster than the roughly 700-donor mean. A total of fewer than 200 TCR beta chains were listed by the study as associated with cytomegalovirus. Seventeen rarely observed V segments, including chromosome 9 orphons, were excluded from the earlier analysis of just under 600 of the donors because counts were too low. For the cohort, immune exposure information was limited to CMV serostatus. A cluster of highly shared sequence variants was judged likely to be a technical artifact of the sequencing pipeline. Linkage disequilibrium might explain the correlated functional status among segregating V segments, but an unknown experimental factor could not be excluded. A further reported finding was that TCR beta sequences accurately predicted the HLA-A and HLA-B alleles for most subjects in the first cohort. The classifier was reported to diagnose cytomegalovirus status with high specificity and sensitivity in both the original and validation cohorts. Specific HLA alleles were associated with 15,000 to 20,000 TCR beta sequences at a false discovery rate of 0.05 in a later analysis. Three of the identified cytomegalovirus-associated TCR beta chains were confirmed in vitro to be specific for cytomegalovirus antigens. Assigning TCR associations to individual alleles was difficult when HLA alleles, especially DR and DQ, strongly co-occurred.

In total, about 650 healthy bone marrow donors made up the cohort. At the time of sampling, all cohort members were nominally healthy, though unrecorded immune exposures were likely present. The donor tested CMV seronegative and was one of the 352 seronegative cohort members. Every donor gave a peripheral blood sample, and the peripheral blood mononuclear cells from that sample were used for TCR beta sequencing. The Qiagen DNeasy Blood Extraction Kit was used to extract genomic DNA from the blood cell samples. Library preparation used the immunoSEQ multiplex PCR assay. A mixture of 60 forward primers for TCR Vbeta segments and 13 reverse primers for TCR Jbeta segments was used in the multiplex PCR. The CDR3 region of rearranged TCR beta genes was amplified from genomic DNA by a multiplex PCR assay. The amplified TCR beta libraries were sequenced on the Illumina HiSeq System as 87-base-pair reads. The authors processed their data as follows. A later analysis tallied some 79 million unique TCR beta chains across the 666 repertoires, and some 10 million of those chains were shared by two or more donors. A nearest-neighbor algorithm error-corrected the raw reads and collapsed the reads into unique sequences, merging closely related sequences to remove PCR and sequencing errors. V, D and J gene segments were assigned by aligning CDR3 sequences to IMGT reference sequences. For a sequence to be retained, a match of at least six nucleotides was required to both a V gene segment and a J gene segment. A rearrangement was called productive if the CDR3 had no stop codons and remained in frame with V and J, and every other rearrangement was called non-productive. CDR3 was defined by IMGT convention, running from the second conserved V-encoded cysteine to the conserved J-encoded phenylalanine. In an earlier analysis of approximately 590 of the donors, sequences lacking an unambiguous match to a single V gene segment were excluded. In an earlier analysis of a few hundred of the donors, a V segment was called functional when productive rearrangements were above 56.7%, and segregating when the standard deviation between donors exceeded 5%. A statistical classification framework was built to diagnose cytomegalovirus status from the catalog of TCR beta chain sequences. In a later analysis, V and J genes were assigned by comparing TCR nucleotide sequences against IMGT/GENE-DB human TR gene sequences. A later analysis assigned CDR3 sequences and most-parsimonious VDJ recombination scenarios with the TCRdist pipeline. In a later analysis, each TCR beta chain was defined by its CDR3 amino acid sequence together with its V-gene family, and reads lacking a unique V-gene family were excluded. In a later analysis, 500 to 650 highly shared, low-generation-probability nucleotide sequences were removed to address suspected cross-contamination and a sequencing artifact. In a later analysis, a clonal expansion index for each public chain was calculated from normalized within-repertoire ranks of inferred template counts. Generation probabilities in a later analysis came from a VDJ recombination model fitted to out-of-frame rearrangements, and those results were checked against IGoR. In a later analysis, TCR-TCR, TCR-HLA and TCR-CMV co-occurrence was scored with hypergeometric tests, and a repertoire-size bias correction was applied to TCR pairs. A later analysis estimated false discovery rates by permuting HLA or CMV assignments 20 times. A later analysis grouped co-occurring TCRs with DBSCAN, adding TCRdist sequence similarity when clustering within HLA-allele-positive subsets. Co-occurrence clustering excluded repertoires with fewer than 30,000 or more than 120,000 public chains, plus five with anomalous nucleotide sharing. TCRdb holds this immuneACCESS table with in-frame rearrangements only. Some clones are missing; in checked studies, unresolved V genes explain under half, and the rest has no known cause. V and J calls and clone size are those listed in that table; D and trimming were worked out from the DNA. Within this sample are 120,000 to 150,000 clones, with roughly 80% of them counted one time only. 2.5% to 3.5% of the sample lies in the top ten.

CDR1 GTSNPN and CDR2 SVGIG are derived from the germline V gene (reference sequence). V loses 0 bases of germline sequence and J loses 3 bases, and the interval between the two ends is 6 bases. From the cysteine up to the phenylalanine, the CDR3 has a length of 12 residues. The read is trimmed to its CDR3 DNA, 36 bases read in frame from base 1. As to this clone: It lacks a known antigen. Base qualities are not provided; no much larger clone lies one nucleotide away.

The origin of this receptor is a female donor in good health and CMV-seronegative. This receptor chain uses TRBV30 and TRBJ2-7, and the D gene may be TRBD1, 6 bases matching. What was sequenced was PBMCs. Here the CDR3 is given as CAWSVQGYEQYF. The sequenced DNA is TGTGCCTGGAGTGTACAGGGCTACGAGCAGTACTTC.